Here is one T cell receptor beta chain with its context. Trimming cost V 1 base and J 6 bases; bases outside gene matches: 6. Germline V gene data show CDR1 as SGHAT and CDR2 as FQNNGV. This CDR3 comprises 15 residues. This record belongs to a study of blood T cells in healthy people across ages. About the research overall: About one barcoded beta molecule was captured per two T cells (by template switching).

Each sample used at least 6 million PBMCs. Through a sample-barcoded 5' primer and a J-beta primer mix, a second PCR was run for roughly 6 to 12 cycles. TCRdb processed the 5' RACE reads anew with MiXCR; each CDR3 protein has one entry. The table includes about 1 million distinct CDR3 sequences, less than 50% detected once. The chain has TRBV11-2 and TRBJ2-1, with 7 bases identical to TRBD2. Specimen: blood. The source of this sequence is a woman aged 60 to 75 in good health. The CDR3 DNA sequence: TGTGCCAGCAGCTTAGGGACTAGATATGGCAATGAGCAGTTCTTC. Translating gives CASSLGTRYGNEQFF.